These 7 T cell receptor beta chains came from one sample sequenced in a study of regulatory T cells in long-lasting Graves disease. Arm-PCR of CDR3 regions with iRepertoire HTBI primers generated TCR beta libraries. TCRdb recomputed calls from the multiplex PCR reads with MiXCR, one row per CDR3 protein. Of 450,000 to 700,000 distinct CDR3 sequences listed, about 13% are singletons. Noted time point: newly diagnosed GD, antithyroid drugs for less than 3 months. PBMC RNA was the source of the TCR library. In addition, the sample was reused for a study of T cells in Graves' hyperthyroidism and ophthalmopathy.

The material sequenced was peripheral blood mononuclear cells (PBMCs), taken at new diagnosis, from a patient treated with antithyroid drugs. The source is a man under 40 with Graves disease.

This clonotype was observed many times. The J gene is TRBJ2-1, the V gene TRBV11-2; 13 bases line up with TRBD2. The germline gives CDR1 SGHAT, CDR2 FQNNGV. J was trimmed by 5 bases and V by 5 bases; bases with no gene match: 12. The CDR3 has 18 residues. The CDR3 region has the DNA TGTGCCAGCAGCCGATTGACTAGCGGGAGGCCGGGTCACAATGAGCAGTTCTTC. Translation: CASSRLTSGRPGHNEQFF.

The V and J genes are TRBV2 and TRBJ2-6, with D possibly being TRBD1 (6 bases). V lost 5 bases and J 2 bases, leaving 22 bases between the germline ends. CDR1 SNHLY and CDR2 FYNNEI come from the germline V gene. The CDR3 is 19 amino acids. CDR3 residues: CASSILRTAITTGANVLTF. The DNA for the CDR3 is TGTGCCAGCAGTATACTTCGGACAGCTATTACCACTGGGGCCAACGTCCTGACTTTC.

For this clonotype: This may come from a read error, since a much larger clone is one base off. The chain uses TRBV7-9 and TRBJ2-1; 12 nucleotides align to TRBD1. The germline V gene encodes CDR1 SEHNR and CDR2 FQNEAQ (reference sequence). This CDR3 is built from 15 residues. Trimming took 6 bases from V and 10 from J; bases not matched to a gene: 10. CDR3 sequence reads: CASREGQGARDEQFF. CDR3 nucleotides: TGTGCCAGCAGAGAGGGACAGGGGGCGCGGGACGAGCAGTTCTTC.

This clonotype was counted a few times. The chain combines TRBV7-9 with TRBJ1-2; 12 bases match TRBD1. In germline, CDR1 is SEHNR, CDR2 FQNEAQ (reference sequence). The CDR3 has 14 amino acids. Unmatched junction bases numbered 3, after V lost 5 bases and J lost 5 bases. CDR3 in amino acids: CASSVGQGAYGYTF. CDR3 in DNA: TGTGCCAGCAGCGTGGGACAGGGGGCGTATGGCTACACCTTC. Variable domain in full (rest from reference TRBV7-9 and TRBJ1-2): DTGVSQNPRHKITKRGQNVTFRCDPISEHNRLYWYRQTLGQGPEFLTYFQNEAQLEKSRLLSDRFSAERPKGSFSTLEIQRTEQGDSAMYLCASSVGQGAYGYTFGSGTRLTVV.

This clonotype was observed a few times. The chain recombines TRBV18 with TRBJ2-2; 7 bases map to TRBD2. Germline V CDR1 and CDR2: KGHSH, LQKENI. Losses at the gene ends were 6 bases for V and 6 bases for J; bases not matched to a gene: 13. The CDR3 covers 16 residues. CDR3 sequence (DNA): TGTGCCAGCTCCACCGGGGCGGGAGTTGAATCCGGGGAGCTGTTTTTT. Amino acid sequence: CASSTGAGVESGELFF.

This clonotype was recorded many times. The gene calls are TRBV10-3 and TRBJ2-1; D may be TRBD1 or TRBD2 (7 bases each). CDR3 length equals 13 residues. Trimming left V 7 bases short and J 5 bases short, with 12 bases between. Germline lookup yields CDR1 ENHRY and CDR2 SYGVKD. CDR3 nucleotide sequence: TGTGCCATCAAGCGGGACAGAGACAATGAGCAGTTCTTC. Its protein is CAIKRDRDNEQFF.

Turning to this clonotype: This clone may be a read error of a much larger clone one base away. The limits of the CDR3 on the DNA are not certain, so only TCRdb's listed CDR3 is given. The chain recombines TRBV2 with TRBJ2-7. The length of the CDR3 is 15 amino acids, counting both ends. Per the germline V gene, CDR1 is SNHLY and CDR2 is FYNNEI. This CDR3 reads CASSEVGSGSYEQCF.